The 5 T cell receptor beta chains in this list originate from one sample, sequenced in a study of response to subunit inactivated influenza vaccine. From the RT-PCR reads, TCRdb called clonotypes with MiXCR, one entry per CDR3 protein. The sample lists 500,000 or so distinct CDR3 sequences; roughly 9.8% were seen once. This sample comprised PBMCs from blood, obtained 45 days after vaccination. The receptors here all came from a man over 45 who received an inactivated influenza vaccine.

The chain carries TRBV7-9 and TRBJ2-5; 7 bases map to TRBD2. The germline V gene has CDR1 SEHNR and CDR2 FQNEAQ (reference sequence). V dropped 5 bases and J dropped 0; count of bases not matched to a gene: 3. This CDR3 has 14 residues. For the CDR3, the DNA is TGTGCCAGCAGCCCCGGGAGGAACCAAGAGACCCAGTACTTC. Amino acid sequence: CASSPGRNQETQYF. The variable domain in full, with the rest retrieved from reference TRBV7-9 and TRBJ2-5, is DTGVSQNPRHKITKRGQNVTFRCDPISEHNRLYWYRQTLGQGPEFLTYFQNEAQLEKSRLLSDRFSAERPKGSFSTLEIQRTEQGDSAMYLCASSPGRNQETQYFGPGTRLLVL.

This clonotype has a handful of counts. This chain joins TRBV7-9 and TRBJ1-2; D uncertain. CDR1 SEHNR and CDR2 FQNEAQ come from the germline V gene (reference sequence). This CDR3 is 15 amino acids long. V lost 5 bases and J 4 bases, leaving 17 bases between the germline ends. The CDR3 DNA is TGTGCCAGCAGCGCCGGGAGTGGGGTTGGCTATGGCTACACCTTC. Its translation: CASSAGSGVGYGYTF. Full variable domain (outside the CDR3, taken from reference TRBV7-9 and TRBJ1-2): DTGVSQNPRHKITKRGQNVTFRCDPISEHNRLYWYRQTLGQGPEFLTYFQNEAQLEKSRLLSDRFSAERPKGSFSTLEIQRTEQGDSAMYLCASSAGSGVGYGYTFGSGTRLTVV.

This clonotype was counted between two and nine times. The rearrangement joins TRBV28 to TRBJ2-7; 10 nucleotides align to TRBD2. In germline, CDR1 is MDHEN, CDR2 SYDVKM. CDR3 length equals 12 residues. The CDR3 coding sequence is TGTGCAGCGGGGGGGGCCCTTTACGAGCAGTACTTC. The encoded protein is CAAGGALYEQYF.

This clonotype was counted a few times. The genes are TRBV6-2 or TRBV6-3 and TRBJ2-6; 7 bases agree with TRBD1. The CDR3 is made up of 17 amino acids. Germline V lookup: CDR1 MNHEY, CDR2 SVGEGT. The trim removed 6 bases at V and 0 bases at J, leaving 8 bases unmatched. CDR3 in DNA: TGTGCCAGCAGCCTGGGACAGCTCTTCTCTGGGGCCAACGTCCTGACTTTC. It yields the protein CASSLGQLFSGANVLTF.

This chain connects TRBV4-2 to TRBJ1-2; D not resolved. Germline V CDR1 and CDR2: LGHNA, YNFKEQ. V dropped 0 bases and J dropped 6 bases, with 11 bases sitting between them. CDR3 length: 14 residues. CDR3: CASSQEVTRDGYTF. CDR3 DNA sequence: TGTGCCAGCAGCCAAGAGGTGACGAGGGATGGCTACACCTTC.